The 6 T cell receptor beta chains below were found in one sample sequenced in a study of T cell clonality in common variable immunodeficiency. Method: immunoSEQ multiplex PCR; TCRdb's copy keeps in-frame clones and lacks some. This sample shows approximately 51,000 clones and no singletons; about 5.9% rests with the ten largest. Sequencing input: peripheral blood mononuclear cells. The receptor source for this set is a person aged 18 to 75 in good health.

The sample holds many counts of this clone. The read finishes 3 residues shy of the CDR3 end, and the germline J gene is used to complete it. V and J are TRBV20-1 and TRBJ1-4; D not resolved. The CDR3 sequence is 13 residues long. Germline V gene sequence: CDR1 DFQATT, CDR2 SNEGSKA (reference sequence). V dropped 7 bases and J dropped 7 bases, with 16 bases sitting between them. The chain's CDR3 is CSVTAQWSEKLFF. Partial CDR3 DNA: TGCAGTGTAACAGCACAATGGAGTGAAAAA.

This clone was counted ten times or more. The read ends 3 residues shy of where the CDR3 ends; the end is completed using the germline J gene. V is TRBV7-2 and J is TRBJ2-7; a possible D gene is TRBD1 (6 bases). The CDR3 is 17 amino acids. Germline CDR1 and CDR2: SGHTA and FQGNSA. Trimming stripped 0 bases from V and 0 bases from J, with 15 bases between. CDR3 DNA, as far as it was read: TGTGCCAGCAGCTTAGCCCGGACAGCCAGGAGCTCCTACGAG. This codes for CASSLARTARSSYE. The whole CDR3 region reads CASSLARTARSSYEQYF.

The table lists this clone with many counts. From the germline J gene comes the end of the CDR3, since the read stops 3 residues before it. This sequence joins TRBV10-1 and TRBJ2-5, with TRBD1 matching over 7 bases. Germline CDR1 reads WNHNN; CDR2 reads SYGVQD (reference sequence). The junction had 6 bases not matched to a gene; V was cut back by 0 bases and J by 5 bases. The CDR3 covers 15 residues. The CDR3: CASSESEGAMETQYF. The sequenced part of the CDR3 DNA is TGCGCCAGCAGTGAGTCTGAGGGGGCTATGGAGACC.

This clone has at least ten counts. The read ends 3 residues shy of where the CDR3 ends; the end is completed using the germline J gene. J is TRBJ1-5 and V is TRBV19; 7 bases match TRBD1. The CDR3 loop spans 13 amino acids. Trimming removed 9 bases from V and 2 bases from J; junction bases left unmatched: 4. Germline V CDR1 and CDR2: LNHDA, SQIVND (reference sequence). The CDR3 here is CASRGTGNQPQHF. The CDR3 bases that were read are TGTGCCAGCCGGGGGACAGGCAATCAGCCC. The full variable domain, completed using reference TRBV19 and TRBJ1-5, is DGGITQSPKYLFRKEGQNVTLSCEQNLNHDAMYWYRQDPGQGLRLIYYSQIVNDFQKGDIAEGYSVSREKKESFPLTVTSAQKNPTAFYLCASRGTGNQPQHFGDGTRLSIL.

This clone was counted ten times or more. The sequenced fragment ends 3 residues before the CDR3 boundary, so the rest is inferred from the germline J gene. The chain uses TRBV13 and TRBJ2-1; 16 bases align to TRBD2. Germline CDR1 reads PRHDT; CDR2 reads FYEKMQ (reference sequence). V shed 4 bases and J 6 bases; nucleotides not matched to a gene: 12. The CDR3 covers 19 residues. CDR3 protein: CASSSPGLAGGETFNEQFF. CDR3 bases read: TGTGCCAGCAGCTCACCGGGACTAGCGGGGGGGGAAACCTTCAATGAG. The full variable domain, its missing parts supplied by reference TRBV13 and TRBJ2-1, is AAGVIQSPRHLIKEKRETATLKCYPIPRHDTVYWYQQGPGQDPQFLISFYEKMQSDKGSIPDRFSAQQFSDYHSELNMSSLELGDSALYFCASSSPGLAGGETFNEQFFGPGTRLTVL.

A few counts support this clone. The CDR3 end lies 3 residues beyond the end of the read and is filled in from the germline J gene. The V gene is TRBV10-2, the J gene TRBJ1-1; 8 positions agree with TRBD1. V was pared by 8 bases and J by 1 base, with 3 bases of the junction left unmatched. The CDR3 consists of 13 residues. CDR1 WSHSY and CDR2 SAAADI come from the germline V gene. The sequenced CDR3 bases are TGCGCCAGCCAGACAGGGGCGAACACTGAA. Its translation is CASQTGANTE. In full, the CDR3 reads CASQTGANTEAFF.